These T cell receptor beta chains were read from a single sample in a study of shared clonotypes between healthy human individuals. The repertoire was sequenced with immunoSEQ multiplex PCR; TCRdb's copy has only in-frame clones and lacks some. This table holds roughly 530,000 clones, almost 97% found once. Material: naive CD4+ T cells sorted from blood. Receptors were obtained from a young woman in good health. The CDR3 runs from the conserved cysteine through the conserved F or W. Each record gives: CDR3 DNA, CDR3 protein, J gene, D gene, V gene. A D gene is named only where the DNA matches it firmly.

CDR3 DNA: TGTGCCAGCAGTTACTCGCCCACCGAGGTAGCTGGCGAGCAGTACTTC
CDR3 protein: CASSYSPTEVAGEQYF
J gene: TRBJ2-7
D gene: -
V gene: TRBV6-5

CDR3 DNA: TGCGCCAGCAGCTTGAGCACGGGAAGCACAGATACGCAGTATTTT
CDR3 protein: CASSLSTGSTDTQYF
J gene: TRBJ2-3
D gene: -
V gene: TRBV5-1

CDR3 DNA: TGTGCCAGCAGCGGCTGGCGAACAGATACGCAGTATTTT
CDR3 protein: CASSGWRTDTQYF
J gene: TRBJ2-3
D gene: -
V gene: TRBV28

CDR3 DNA: TGTGCCAGCAGTTACGGGACAGGGGGCTGGGAGACCCAGTACTTC
CDR3 protein: CASSYGTGGWETQYF
J gene: TRBJ2-5
D gene: TRBD1
V gene: TRBV6-5

CDR3 DNA: TGCGCCAGCAGCTTGGACGGGACTAGGGCTACCGAGCAGTACTTC
CDR3 protein: CASSLDGTRATEQYF
J gene: TRBJ2-7
D gene: TRBD2
V gene: TRBV5-1

CDR3 DNA: TGTGCCAGCAGCCAAGTCCCCCGAGACACTGAAGCTTTCTTT
CDR3 protein: CASSQVPRDTEAFF
J gene: TRBJ1-1
D gene: -
V gene: TRBV14

CDR3 DNA: TGTGCCAGCAGTTCCTCCCCAAGACCAGCTCAGCCCCAGCATTTT
CDR3 protein: CASSSSPRPAQPQHF
J gene: TRBJ1-5
D gene: -
V gene: TRBV28

CDR3 DNA: TGTGCCAGTAGTATAGTAGGAGGGATTTTCGGGGAGCTGTTTTTT
CDR3 protein: CASSIVGGIFGELFF
J gene: TRBJ2-2
D gene: -
V gene: TRBV19

CDR3 DNA: TGTGCCAGCAGCCAAGATGTATCTGTGACAGGGATCCCAGATACGCAGTATTTT
CDR3 protein: CASSQDVSVTGIPDTQYF
J gene: TRBJ2-3
D gene: TRBD1
V gene: TRBV4-2

CDR3 DNA: TGTGCCAGCAGCTTGTGGGAGAACACTGAAGCTTTCTTT
CDR3 protein: CASSLWENTEAFF
J gene: TRBJ1-1
D gene: -
V gene: TRBV5-5

CDR3 DNA: TGTGCCAGCAGCAACCCCCCTCTCCTAGCGGGAGAGTGCCATGAGCAGTTCTTC
CDR3 protein: CASSNPPLLAGECHEQFF
J gene: TRBJ2-1
D gene: -
V gene: TRBV21-1

CDR3 DNA: TGTGCCAGCTCACCAATCAACACCCAGGGAGGTACTGAAGCTTTCTTT
CDR3 protein: CASSPINTQGGTEAFF
J gene: TRBJ1-1
D gene: -
V gene: TRBV18

CDR3 DNA: TGTGCCAGCAGGGCCGACAGGGGGCTTAATGAAGCTTTCTTT
CDR3 protein: CASRADRGLNEAFF
J gene: TRBJ1-1
D gene: TRBD1
V gene: TRBV6-5

CDR3 DNA: TGTGCCAGCTCACCATCGGGATCCCACAACTACAATGAGCAGTTCTTC
CDR3 protein: CASSPSGSHNYNEQFF
J gene: TRBJ2-1
D gene: -
V gene: TRBV18

CDR3 DNA: TGTGCCAGCGGATACTCGAGCTCCTACAATGAGCAGTTCTTC
CDR3 protein: CASGYSSSYNEQFF
J gene: TRBJ2-1
D gene: -
V gene: TRBV6-5

CDR3 DNA: TGTGCCAGCAGCTTGTTTGGGGGTAACGACCAAGAGACCCAGTACTTC
CDR3 protein: CASSLFGGNDQETQYF
J gene: TRBJ2-5
D gene: -
V gene: TRBV6-6

CDR3 DNA: TGTGCCAGCAGCTTAGGACCCCCCGGGACAGGGAGGACCACCATATATTTT
CDR3 protein: CASSLGPPGTGRTTIYF
J gene: TRBJ1-3
D gene: TRBD1
V gene: TRBV7-6